Shown below are 3 T cell receptor beta chains from a single sample sequenced in a study of early T cells in non-severe SARS-CoV-2 infection. TCRdb itself ran the 5' RACE reads through MiXCR, one entry per CDR3 protein. The sample includes 43,000 or so distinct CDR3 sequences, 3% to 4% of them seen just once. The sequencing input was whole blood. The source of these receptors is an adult who was a healthcare worker with PCR-confirmed SARS-CoV-2 infection or an uninfected control (not recorded which).

In its sample, this clonotype was seen a few times. The chain links TRBV12-3 or TRBV12-4 to TRBJ1-2; TRBD1 matches 7 bases. J lost 3 bases, V lost 4 bases, and 5 bases had no gene match. The CDR3 has 14 amino acids. CDR3 region: CASSSSDRDYGYTF. For the CDR3, the DNA is TGTGCCAGCAGTTCGTCCGACAGGGACTATGGCTACACCTTC.

The table lists this clonotype with many counts. This chain joins TRBV7-9 and TRBJ1-2; TRBD1 is a possible D gene (5 bases). V was trimmed by 6 bases and J by 2 bases, leaving 13 bases between them. This CDR3 spans 14 amino acids. The germline gives CDR1 SEHNR, CDR2 FQNEAQ (reference sequence). The CDR3 bases are TGTGCCAGCAGGTCGACAGAATCAAACTATGGCTACACCTTC. This translates into CASRSTESNYGYTF. The full variable domain, completed using reference TRBV7-9 and TRBJ1-2, is DTGVSQNPRHKITKRGQNVTFRCDPISEHNRLYWYRQTLGQGPEFLTYFQNEAQLEKSRLLSDRFSAERPKGSFSTLEIQRTEQGDSAMYLCASRSTESNYGYTFGSGTRLTVV.

This clonotype was seen many times. The chain has TRBV30 and TRBJ2-5; either TRBD1 or TRBD2 may fit D (7 bases each). V lost 8 bases and J 8 bases, leaving 21 bases between the germline ends. The CDR3 has 13 residues. Germline values: CDR1 GTSNPN, CDR2 SVGIG (reference sequence). CDR3 bases: TGTGCCGGAGGGGGCGGGGGCGCAGGAACCCAGTACTTC. It encodes CAGGGGGAGTQYF. Full variable domain (remainder filled in from reference TRBV30 and TRBJ2-5): SQTIHQWPATLVQPVGSPLSLECTVEGTSNPNLYWYRQAAGRGLQLLFYSVGIGQISSEVPQNLSASRPQDRQFILSSKKLLLSDSGFYLCAGGGGGAGTQYFGPGTRLLVL.